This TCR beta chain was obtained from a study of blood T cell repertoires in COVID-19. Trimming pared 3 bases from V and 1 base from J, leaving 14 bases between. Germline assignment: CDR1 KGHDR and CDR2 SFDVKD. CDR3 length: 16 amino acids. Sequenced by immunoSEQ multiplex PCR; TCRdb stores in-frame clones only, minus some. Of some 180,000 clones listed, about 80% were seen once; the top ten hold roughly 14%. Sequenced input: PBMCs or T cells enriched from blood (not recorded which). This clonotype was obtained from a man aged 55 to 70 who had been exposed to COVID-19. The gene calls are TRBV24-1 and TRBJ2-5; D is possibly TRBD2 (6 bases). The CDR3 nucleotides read TGTGCCACCAGTGATGCCGGGACTCCCACCCAAGAGACCCAGTACTTC. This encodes CATSDAGTPTQETQYF.